The 23 T cell receptor beta chains below come from one sample, sequenced in a study of T cell repertoires in cytomegalovirus infection. One entry per CDR3 protein results from TCRdb running MiXCR on the reads. The sample contains 800,000 to 950,000 distinct CDR3 sequences, 32% of which appear only once. These TCRs are of unknown antigen specificity. The sample in question was cultured CD8+ T cells from PBMCs, obtained from culture after CMV antigen stimulation. The receptors originated from a human donor in good health (CMV status not recorded). Some clones in this sample may be carry-over from other donors' samples.

This clonotype was seen once. The chain has TRBV15 and TRBJ2-5, with TRBD1 matching 8 bases. CDR1 is LNHNV, CDR2 YYDKDF, per germline (reference sequence). The CDR3 is 15 residues long. V dropped 5 bases and J dropped 4; count of bases not matched to a gene: 9. CDR3 loop: CATSGSGGRLETQYF. CDR3 nucleotide sequence: TGTGCCACCAGCGGATCAGGGGGCAGGCTAGAGACCCAGTACTTC.

This clonotype was observed a few times. The chain joins TRBV15 to TRBJ1-3; the D is unclear. Trimming took 0 bases from V and 2 from J, leaving 17 bases between them. Per the germline V gene, CDR1 is LNHNV and CDR2 is YYDKDF (reference sequence). This CDR3 region has 18 residues. CDR3 coding DNA: TGTGCCACCAGCAGAGATCACGGCGCATTAAACCCTGGAAACACCATATATTTT. Encoded protein: CATSRDHGALNPGNTIYF.

A word on this clonotype: A much larger clone is a single base away; this may be a read error. J is TRBJ2-2 and V is TRBV12-3 or TRBV12-4; TRBD1 matches 10 bases. The CDR3 runs to 22 residues. J was trimmed by 8 bases and V by 1 base; bases with no gene match: 25. CDR3 sequence reads: CASSLVLGDRGPLREITGELFF. In DNA, the CDR3 is TGTGCCAGCAGTTTAGTGCTCGGGGACAGGGGACCCTTAAGAGAAATCACGGGGGAGCTGTTTTTT.

This clonotype was seen repeatedly, ten times or more. The chain couples TRBV12-3 or TRBV12-4 to TRBJ2-3; perhaps TRBD1 as D (5 bases). The CDR3 extends over 17 amino acids. With 3 bases removed from V and 1 base from J, the gap between germline ends came to 17 bases. The CDR3: CASSFTGVVSRTDTQYF. CDR3 coding DNA: TGTGCCAGCAGTTTCACAGGCGTCGTCAGCCGCACAGATACGCAGTATTTT.

This chain connects TRBV7-9 to TRBJ1-1; D is undetermined. Germline-derived CDR1 and CDR2 are SEHNR and FQNEAQ (reference sequence). Trimming pared 5 bases from V and 6 bases from J, leaving 19 bases between. CDR3 length: 15 amino acids. CDR3 protein: CASSPGGGSLAEAFF. The CDR3 DNA is TGTGCCAGCAGCCCCGGCGGCGGGAGTCTCGCTGAAGCTTTCTTT.

The chain carries TRBV29-1 and TRBJ2-1, with TRBD1 as a possible D gene (5 bases). Germline V gene lookup returns CDR1 SQVTM and CDR2 ANQGSEA. The ends were cut back, 3 bases at V and 4 bases at J, with 10 bases in the middle. The CDR3 consists of 13 residues. The chain's CDR3 is CSVDHRGYNEQFF. The CDR3 DNA reads as TGCAGCGTTGACCATAGGGGTTACAATGAGCAGTTCTTC.

This clonotype occurred many times. This chain connects TRBV7-2 to TRBJ2-3; maybe TRBD1 (6 bases). CDR3 length equals 23 residues. V was trimmed by 2 bases and J by 1 base, leaving 34 bases between them. CDR1 is SGHTA and CDR2 is FQGNSA in the germline V gene. CDR3 DNA: TGTGCCAGCAGCTTAAAGGCAGGGCTAGGGTTACGGGCAGGGGATTTCCGCACAGATACGCAGTATTTT. This codes for CASSLKAGLGLRAGDFRTDTQYF. The variable domain in full, with the rest retrieved from reference TRBV7-2 and TRBJ2-3, is GAGVSQSPSNKVTEKGKDVELRCDPISGHTALYWYRQSLGQGLEFLIYFQGNSAPDKSGLPSDRFSAERTGGSVSTLTIQRTQQEDSAVYLCASSLKAGLGLRAGDFRTDTQYFGPGTRLTVL.

This clonotype has at least ten counts. The chain is built from TRBV6-1 and TRBJ2-3; 7 bases line up with TRBD2. The CDR3 runs 15 residues. Germline trimming cut 5 bases from V and 3 bases from J; bases unmatched to any gene: 8. CDR1 MNHNS and CDR2 SASEGT come from the germline V gene. The CDR3 is CASSLSASGTDTQYF. CDR3 DNA: TGTGCCAGCAGTTTATCGGCTAGCGGAACAGATACGCAGTATTTT.

V usage is TRBV24-1 and J usage is TRBJ2-7; 7 bases are shared with TRBD1. The CDR3 is 15 amino acids. Germline V gene sequence: CDR1 KGHDR, CDR2 SFDVKD. The V and J ends lost 7 bases and 0 bases, in that order; junction bases with no gene match: 8. DNA for the CDR3: TGTGCCACCAGACCACCCCGGGACAGCTCCTACGAGCAGTACTTC. Amino acid sequence: CATRPPRDSSYEQYF.

The chain links TRBV7-9 to TRBJ2-1; 8 bases agree with TRBD2. CDR1 is SEHNR and CDR2 is FQNEAQ in the germline V gene (reference sequence). The junction had 11 bases not matched to a gene; V was cut back by 2 bases and J by 2 bases. The CDR3 is 18 residues long. The CDR3 nucleotides read TGTGCCAGCAGCTTAACCCCGGCGCTAGCGGGCCCCTACAATGAGCAGTTCTTC. It encodes CASSLTPALAGPYNEQFF.

The chain is built from TRBV19 and TRBJ1-2; the D is unclear. This CDR3 has 11 residues. Trimming left V 11 bases short and J 3 bases short, with 10 bases between. The germline gives CDR1 LNHDA, CDR2 SQIVND (reference sequence). CDR3 DNA: TGTGCCGTGAGGGTTGACTATGGCTACACCTTC. Translating it yields CAVRVDYGYTF.

As regards this clonotype: A much larger clone lies a single base off, so this may be a read error. This chain joins TRBV7-8 and TRBJ2-1; no firm D call. The CDR3 totals 15 residues. Germline V CDR1 and CDR2: SGHVS, FQNEAQ. The CDR3 region has the DNA TGTGCCAGCAGCTTAGCCGTTAGGCTGGGCAATGGGCAGTTCTTC. This encodes CASSLAVRLGNGQFF. Full variable domain (missing parts from reference TRBV7-8 and TRBJ2-1): GAGVSQSPRYKVAKRGQDVALRCDPISGHVSLFWYQQALGQGPEFLTYFQNEAQLDKSGLPSDRFFAERPEGSVSTLKIQRTQQEDSAVYLCASSLAVRLGNGQFFGPGTRLTVL.

The table lists this clonotype with many counts. V gene TRBV20-1 combines with J gene TRBJ1-2, with D unclear. The ends were cut back, 2 bases at V and 5 bases at J, with 15 bases in the middle. The CDR3 loop spans 14 amino acids. CDR1 and CDR2 (germline): DFQATT, SNEGSKA (reference sequence). This CDR3 reads CSARPRGGRYGYTF. The CDR3, as DNA: TGCAGTGCTAGACCCCGGGGAGGGAGGTATGGCTACACCTTC.

The gene calls are TRBV5-4 and TRBJ2-7, with D tentatively TRBD1 or TRBD2 (6 bases each). The CDR3 has 12 residues. Germline assignment: CDR1 SGHNT and CDR2 YYREEE (reference sequence). V was cut by 4 bases and J by 7 bases, with 12 bases left in between. CDR3 nucleotides: TGTGCCAGCAGCGGAGGGGGTATAGAGCAGTACTTC. Translation: CASSGGGIEQYF.

The V gene is TRBV6-5, the J gene TRBJ2-7; 12 bases agree with TRBD2. The CDR3 covers 15 residues. The J segment lost 3 bases and the V segment lost 5 bases, leaving 5 bases of the junction unmatched. CDR1 and CDR2 from the germline V gene are MNHEY and SVGAGI. CDR3 coding DNA: TGTGCCAGCAGTCAGACTAGCGGGGGCATCTACGAGCAGTACTTC. It codes for CASSQTSGGIYEQYF.

The gene calls are TRBV7-9 and TRBJ2-5; 10 nucleotides agree with TRBD2. Trimming at V came to 5 bases and at J to 5 bases, leaving 11 bases not matched to a gene. The CDR3 has 16 residues. Germline loops: CDR1 SEHNR, CDR2 FQNEAQ (reference sequence). The CDR3 DNA is TGTGCCAGCAGCCCCGATCTAGCGGGGGAGTGGGAGACCCAGTACTTC. Its protein is CASSPDLAGEWETQYF. Looking up the rest from reference TRBV7-9 and TRBJ2-5 gives the full variable domain: DTGVSQNPRHKITKRGQNVTFRCDPISEHNRLYWYRQTLGQGPEFLTYFQNEAQLEKSRLLSDRFSAERPKGSFSTLEIQRTEQGDSAMYLCASSPDLAGEWETQYFGPGTRLLVL.

This clonotype came up a few times. This sequence joins TRBV5-6 and TRBJ2-7; D gene ambiguous. From germline, CDR1 is SGHDT and CDR2 YYEEEE. V lost 4 bases and J 2 bases, leaving 19 bases between the germline ends. The CDR3 consists of 16 residues. In nucleotides, the CDR3 is TGTGCCAGCAGCCTCAATGTGGTCCCTGCTACCTACGAGCAGTACGTC. This sequence encodes CASSLNVVPATYEQYV.

The chain recombines TRBV27 with TRBJ1-2; tentatively, D is TRBD1 (6 bases). The CDR3 spans 15 residues. V was pared by 8 bases and J by 1 base, with 17 bases between. Germline lookup yields CDR1 MNHEY and CDR2 SMNVEV (reference sequence). The CDR3 DNA reads TGTGCCAGCCAACCTCGAGGGGGTTTTAACTATGGCTACACCTTC. It translates to CASQPRGGFNYGYTF.

The gene calls are TRBV6-5 and TRBJ2-7, with D uncertain. The germline CDR1 and CDR2 sequences are MNHEY and SVGAGI. The CDR3 has 13 amino acids. The V gene lost 2 bases and the J gene lost 3 bases, with 8 bases spanning the gap. The CDR3 spells CASSYGDGYEQYV. In DNA form, the CDR3 reads TGTGCCAGCAGTTACGGAGACGGCTACGAGCAGTACGTC.

The gene calls are TRBV4-1 and TRBJ2-1, with 7 bases that match TRBD1. Germline lookup yields CDR1 MGHRA and CDR2 YSYEKL. The CDR3 covers 15 residues. The trim removed 1 base at V and 5 bases at J, leaving 5 bases unmatched. CDR3 bases: TGCGCCAGCAGCCAAGGACAGGGCTTAAACAATGAGCAGTTCTTC. It yields the protein CASSQGQGLNNEQFF.

The chain combines TRBV20-1 with TRBJ2-7; D possibly matches TRBD1 or TRBD2 (5 bases each). CDR1 is DFQATT and CDR2 is SNEGSKA in the germline V gene (reference sequence). The V end lost 3 bases, the J end lost 0 bases, and 15 bases lay between the germline ends. The CDR3 runs 15 residues. The CDR3 reads CSASPGTPSSYEQYV. The CDR3 DNA is TGCAGTGCTAGCCCCGGGACCCCCAGCTCCTACGAGCAGTACGTC.

The chain couples TRBV5-5 to TRBJ2-1, with D unresolved. Between the trimmed V and J ends, which lost 4 bases and 8 bases, there was a span of 13 bases. The CDR3 has 13 residues. Germline values: CDR1 SGHKS, CDR2 YYEKEE (reference sequence). Here the CDR3 reads CASSPYTLYEQFF. In DNA form, the CDR3 reads TGTGCCAGCAGCCCTTACACCCTATATGAGCAGTTCTTC.

This clonotype was found a few times. The J gene is TRBJ2-2, the V gene TRBV15; no firm D call. Between the trimmed V and J ends, which lost 8 bases and 0 bases, there was a span of 10 bases. Per germline, CDR1 LNHNV and CDR2 YYDKDF (reference sequence). This CDR3 is 14 amino acids long. CDR3: CATGDVSNTGELFF. For the CDR3, the DNA is TGTGCCACCGGAGATGTGTCGAACACCGGGGAGCTGTTTTTT.